This T cell receptor beta chain was profiled in a study of shared clonotypes between healthy human individuals (TCRdb year 2020). Turning to the overall study: The cohort comprised a couple of women and a few men aged 18 to 49 years. Per donor, three plates each were used for CD4 naive and CD4 memory, two for CD8 naive, and one for CD8 memory. To estimate repertoire size and how much clonotypes are shared between individuals, the study performed deep sequencing of blood TCR repertoires from roughly five healthy adults. To increase sequencing depth and limit assay-specific biases, TCR repertoire library preparation and sequencing were carried out by different laboratories using diverse techniques. Leukapheresis yielded between about 0.9 and 9 billion PBMCs per donor.

Using the deep immunoSEQ assay, TCR CDR3 regions were amplified from genomic DNA by multiplex PCR. Extracted genomic DNA from each cell subset was distributed evenly across all wells of several immunoSEQ 96-well plates, and each plate was treated as a replicate. For sorted subsets, each replicate PCR was loaded with roughly 200 ng genomic DNA, equivalent to 30,000 to 35,000 T cell genomes. Purified libraries were measured with a Qubit 3.0 fluorometer, size-checked on a Bioanalyzer 2100, and measured again with the KAPA Library Quantification kit. Each immunoSEQ 96-well plate was sequenced on its own single-read 150-cycle Illumina NextSeq 550 flow cell. The study's own analysis went as follows. Because only junctional sequences without quality scores were contained in the immunoSEQ output, filtering matching that applied to full-length reads could not be performed. Sequences were annotated with PyIR, a Python wrapper for IgBLAST v1.9, using IMGT germline references to assign V/J genes and CDR3. Reads were filtered out if the reads had weak V/J assignments (E-value above 1e-6), no CDR3, stop codons, out-of-frame junctions, or ambiguous translated residues. A V3J clonotype was defined by an identical inferred V gene, J gene, and CDR3 amino acid sequence. Percentage overlap between repertoires was computed as shared unique clonotypes divided by the size of the smaller repertoire. Repertoire richness was assessed with RTK rarefaction, the Chao1 estimator, and Recon v2.1 estimates of unobserved clonotypes. OLGA was used to compute generation probabilities for all TCRbeta clonotypes that the gDNA method yielded from a handful of donors. TCRdb limited this immuneACCESS table to in-frame rearrangements with V and J called. A share of clones is missing; checked studies link under half to unresolved V genes, and the rest is unexplained. That table furnishes V, J and clone size, whereas the DNA furnished D and trimming. For this sample there are 2.3 million or so clones; 85% to 95% appear just once. The ten most abundant clones make up 0.35% to 0.5% of the sample.

The donors were healthy, HIV-negative adults who had no recently reported acute infections or vaccinations. All donors were Caucasian adults living in Nashville, Tennessee, USA. CD4+ T cells were enriched by magnetic negative selection, after which naive cells were positively selected on CD45RA and the negative fraction was taken as the memory subset. Blood was collected by leukapheresis, and PBMCs were isolated by Ficoll-Histopaque density gradient centrifugation and then cryopreserved in liquid nitrogen vapor phase. Analytical flow cytometry was used to check the purity and quantity of every magnetically sorted T cell population. Each sorted fraction had its genomic DNA isolated and then quantified by UV absorbance on a Nanodrop 2000c. Note on this clone: Its recognized antigen is unknown. One base away there is no much larger clone; base qualities are not given.

The CDR3 contains 12 residues, cysteine and phenylalanine counted. This entry keeps only the CDR3 DNA: 36 bases, framed from base 1. Per the germline V gene, MDHEN is the CDR1 and SYDVKM is the CDR2. V loses 5 bases, J loses 10 bases, and the germline ends lie 11 bases apart. Results the study describes overall, beyond this receptor: Incomplete sequencing was indicated by rarefaction of sorted-subset datasets, despite the large sequencing depth. When a few donors were compared, the shared fraction of clonotypes was about 5% for naive CD4, more than 3% for naive CD8, 2.3% for memory CD4, and 0.4% for memory CD8. Pairwise subsampling indicated that sequencing depth was expected to affect the degree of clonotype sharing among donors. Compared with non-shared clonotypes, the clonotypes found in all four sorted-subset donors had higher generation probabilities. Because the study included only a small number of donors, the genetic and exposure-history diversity represented was limited. Naive subsets generally had larger estimated clonotype richness than memory subsets. Sampling was restricted to blood, and TCR repertoires in tissue are likely to differ from TCR repertoires in blood.

The receptor chain draws on TRBV28 and TRBJ1-4, with the D segment identity uncertain. The sequence came from a young man in good health. Some clones in this sample may be carry-over from other donors' samples. What was sequenced was naive CD4+ T cells from PBMCs. The sample's cell subset or site, from its label and the paper: CD45RA+ positively selected. The DNA reads TGTGCCAGCAGTAGGTCCACTGGAAAACTGTTTTTT. This sequence encodes CASSRSTGKLFF.